The rows below give T cell receptor beta chains drawn from one sample of a study of vaccination and CD4 T cells after COVID-19. TCRdb ran MiXCR on the PCR reads and lists one entry per CDR3 protein. Found here are approximately 21,000 distinct CDR3 sequences, 26% of them singletons; the top ten hold 11%. The antigens of these receptors remain unknown. The sample was cultured CD4+ T cells from blood. The receptors stem from a human donor with COVID-19. Both conserved end residues are trimmed from each CDR3. Not all rows give a size; the values are once, few, many and, for expanded clones, a class.

cdr3_length	clone_size	j_call	v_call	cdr3_aa
13	.	TRBJ2-3	TRBV19	ASSLGGWGMDTQY
14	.	TRBJ2-4	TRBV20-1	SARNSGAGAKNIQY
10	few	TRBJ1-1	TRBV19	ASLNRVTEAF
13	.	TRBJ1-4	TRBV7-9	ASSLAYGDEEKLF
14	.	TRBJ1-6	TRBV19	ASSSTSVAYNSPLH
10	.	TRBJ1-3	TRBV2	ASSPQGNTIY
13	.	TRBJ2-3	TRBV7-6	ASSLGRLVTDTQY
13	.	TRBJ2-7	TRBV20-1	SARERGGARTEQY
13	.	TRBJ2-1	TRBV6-2/TRBV6-3	ASSYRSNTYNEQF
12	.	TRBJ2-5	TRBV5-1	ASSLSGLMETQY
10	.	TRBJ1-1	TRBV28	ASRQPAGEAF
13	.	TRBJ1-2	TRBV6-1	ASRPTGEANYGYT
13	.	TRBJ2-1	TRBV5-1	ASSLYRAAPNEQF
15	.	TRBJ2-7	TRBV19	ASSPRTPGQRTYEQY
12	few	TRBJ1-4	TRBV7-2	ASSLGQANEKLF
14	few	TRBJ2-1	TRBV12-3/TRBV12-4	ASSHPRRQGNNEQF
12	few	TRBJ2-3	TRBV7-2	ASSFGRGGDTQY
12	.	TRBJ2-1	TRBV6-5	ASSYWGRRNEQF
12	.	TRBJ2-2	TRBV11-3	ASSLGEPAGELF
9	few	TRBJ2-7	TRBV5-3	ASSLDKAQY
18	few	TRBJ2-3	TRBV27	ASSSGPNRIFSGGTDTQY
14	.	TRBJ2-5	TRBV5-1	ASNPSSGGRMETQY
13	few	TRBJ2-1	TRBV10-3	AITPLAGAYNEQF
12	.	TRBJ2-7	TRBV6-1	ASRNRVGPYEQY
12	few	TRBJ1-1	TRBV28	ASSFQGRGTEAF
13	.	TRBJ2-1	TRBV10-3	AISESGRGNNEQF
13	few	TRBJ2-2	TRBV20-1	SARALGQDTGELF
11	few	TRBJ1-2	TRBV24-1	ATSDLFSYGYT
13	medium-sized	TRBJ2-2	TRBV5-1	ASSLVGTNTGELF
15	.	TRBJ2-3	TRBV27	ASSLSPGGGGTDTRY
13	.	TRBJ1-5	TRBV18	ASSPGAGDGQPQH
14	medium-sized	TRBJ2-2	TRBV6-1	ASSERGGANTGELF
11	few	TRBJ1-3	TRBV6-1	ASVGNAGNTIY
12	few	TRBJ2-7	TRBV7-9	ASGAGTGLYEQY
13	.	TRBJ1-4	TRBV28	ASSPSGPTNEKLF
13	.	TRBJ2-7	TRBV20-1	SARAAGRKDYEQY
12	few	TRBJ2-3	TRBV29-1	SVAFGTSTDTQY
14	.	TRBJ2-3	TRBV6-4	ASSTLAGASTDTQY
14	.	TRBJ1-5	TRBV19	AIRGVQGKSNQPQH
12	.	TRBJ2-3	TRBV19	ASTSWGDTDTQY
10	.	TRBJ1-1	TRBV19	ASSITDTEAF
13	once	TRBJ2-3	TRBV19	ASRETGGWLDTQY
11	medium-sized	TRBJ1-1	TRBV7-3	ASSSDRNTEAF
11	.	TRBJ1-2	TRBV5-3	ASTYQGVYGYT